Given below is one T cell receptor (beta chain) in context. This record belongs to a study of cytomegalovirus exposure and HLA in healthy donors. CDR1 and CDR2 (germline): SEHNR, FQNEAQ (reference sequence). V lost 3 bases, J lost 8 bases, and 13 bases stayed unmatched. There are 16 residues in the CDR3. The PCR had 60 Vbeta and 13 Jbeta primers. Profiling relied on immunoSEQ multiplex PCR, and the TCRdb table lists in-frame clones only, not all of them. The sample shows about 55,000 clones, about 50% of them seen only once. The sequenced sample consisted of PBMCs. This rearrangement joins TRBV7-9 to TRBJ2-1; the match to TRBD1 covers 7 bases. The TCR sequence derives from a human donor in good health. The CDR3 region has the DNA TGTGCCAGCAGCTTTAATAGGAGACAGGGCGTGCATGAGCAGTTCTTC. Translating it yields CASSFNRRQGVHEQFF.